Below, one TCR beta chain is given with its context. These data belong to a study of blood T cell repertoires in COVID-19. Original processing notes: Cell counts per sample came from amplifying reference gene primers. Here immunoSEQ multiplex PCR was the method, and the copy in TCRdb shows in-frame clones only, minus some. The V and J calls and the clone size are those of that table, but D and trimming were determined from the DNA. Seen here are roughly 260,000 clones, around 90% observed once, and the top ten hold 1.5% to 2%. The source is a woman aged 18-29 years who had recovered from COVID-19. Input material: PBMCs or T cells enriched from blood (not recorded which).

The CDR3 here is CASSPPGPRDRLFF. The CDR3, as DNA: TGTGCCAGCAGCCCCCCCGGGCCGCGGGACCGGCTGTTTTTT. The chain joins TRBV7-9 to TRBJ1-4, with D possibly being TRBD1 (5 bases). The CDR3 has 14 residues. Between the trimmed V and J ends, which lost 5 bases and 14 bases, there was a span of 21 bases. CDR1 is SEHNR and CDR2 is FQNEAQ in the germline V gene (reference sequence).